The 5 T cell receptor beta chains listed next were all sequenced from one sample in a study of T cells in Graves' hyperthyroidism and ophthalmopathy. RNA transcripts gave rise to amplified TCR beta CDR3 regions. Using the HTBI primer set, a first-round RT-PCR was run on the TCR CDR3. TCRdb reprocessed the multiplex PCR reads via MiXCR and lists one record per CDR3 protein. The profile shows approximately 700,000 distinct CDR3 sequences, around 17% of them singletons. Sequencing was performed on blood. The receptors originated from a man aged 18 to 35 with Graves' hyperthyroidism.

This clonotype was detected only a few times. This chain links TRBV28 with TRBJ2-2; 9 nucleotides match TRBD1. Per the germline V gene, CDR1 is MDHEN and CDR2 is SYDVKM. V lost 2 bases to trimming and J lost 3 bases; unmatched junction nucleotides: 4. CDR3 length equals 16 residues. CDR3 in DNA: TGTGCCAGCAGTTTACCGGGACAGGGATACACCGGGGAGCTGTTTTTT. This gives the protein CASSLPGQGYTGELFF.

This rearrangement joins TRBV4-1 to TRBJ1-2; D perhaps matches TRBD1 (5 bases). Germline assignment: CDR1 MGHRA and CDR2 YSYEKL. V shed 1 base and J shed 2 bases, with 14 bases lying between them. This CDR3 region has 16 residues. CDR3 loop: CASSQGFGTENYGYTF. CDR3 nucleotide sequence: TGCGCCAGCAGCCAAGGTTTCGGGACGGAGAACTATGGCTACACCTTC.

The chain couples TRBV5-1 to TRBJ2-1; D is uncertain. Germline lookup yields CDR1 SGHRS and CDR2 YFSETQ. V lost 0 bases and J 13 bases, leaving 14 bases between the germline ends. The CDR3 consists of 13 residues. CDR3 sequence reads: CASSLVPTGSQFF. The CDR3 nucleotides are TGCGCCAGCAGCTTGGTCCCAACCGGATCACAGTTCTTC. Complete variable domain (other parts from reference TRBV5-1 and TRBJ2-1): KAGVTQTPRYLIKTRGQQVTLSCSPISGHRSVSWYQQTPGQGLQFLFEYFSETQRNKGNFPGRFSGRQFSNSRSEMNVSTLELGDSALYLCASSLVPTGSQFFGPGTRLTVL.

Ten or more counts support this clonotype. The CDR3 is CASSQKFGYTF. CDR3 bases: TGTGCCAGCAGCCAAAAATTTGGCTACACCTTC. This chain uses TRBV3-1 with TRBJ1-2; D is unresolved. This CDR3 is built from 11 residues. Per germline, CDR1 LGHDT and CDR2 YNNKEL (reference sequence). The ends were cut back, 2 bases at V and 7 bases at J, with 5 bases in the middle. Using reference TRBV3-1 and TRBJ1-2 for the parts outside the CDR3, the full variable domain is DTAVSQTPKYLVTQMGNDKSIKCEQNLGHDTMYWYKQDSKKFLKIMFSYNNKELIINETVPNRFSPKSPDKAHLNLHINSLELGDSAVYFCASSQKFGYTFGSGTRLTVV.

This clonotype was detected a few times. In nucleotides, the CDR3 is TGTGCCAGCAGCTTAGTTAGGCTGAAAGAGACCCAGTACTTC. Translated, it gives CASSLVRLKETQYF. This chain joins TRBV7-9 and TRBJ2-5; D call uncertain. CDR3 length: 14 amino acids. In germline, CDR1 is SEHNR, CDR2 FQNEAQ (reference sequence). V lost 1 base and J lost 3, with 9 bases in between.